This T cell receptor beta chain was identified in a study of T cell responses to AZD1222 COVID-19 vaccine. Study information: Second-dose schedules of about 4 or about 12 weeks were combined. Study-level results: Spike was spanned by vaccine-associated CD4 TCRs, which were dominant at 160-218 and 743-854. Among the donors, most were white British and more were female, and clonal diversity was possibly underestimated.

Libraries were prepared by immunoSEQ multiplex PCR; TCRdb keeps only in-frame clonotypes and omits some of them. The sample records approximately 110,000 clones, 84% being singletons. In germline, CDR1 is ENHRY, CDR2 SYGVKD. The CDR3 has 14 amino acids. The V gene lost 3 bases and the J gene lost 5 bases, with 10 bases spanning the gap. On this clone itself: What it binds is unknown.

The rearrangement links TRBV10-3 to TRBJ2-2; D is perhaps TRBD2 (6 bases). The sequences come from peripheral blood, collected on day 0 of AZD1222 vaccination. The clonotype comes from an adult in good health. The CDR3 nucleotides are TGTGCCATCAGTGATCTCGCGGGAACCGGGGAGCTGTTTTTT. Translated: CAISDLAGTGELFF.